The clone carrying this T cell receptor (beta chain) was recorded a few times. Assay used: immunoSEQ multiplex PCR; TCRdb lists only in-frame clones, some missing. This table holds fewer than 95,000 clones, around 80% found once. This specimen comes from a study of OX40 agonist ivuxolimab in advanced cancers. The sequence was obtained from an adult with an advanced solid tumor such as melanoma, head and neck, liver or kidney cancer. Sequenced material: CD4+ or CD8+ T cells sorted from blood, taken in a trial of the OX40 agonist ivuxolimab.

CDR3 DNA sequence: TGTGCCAGCAGTCCAGGGGGCGGAAGGTACAATGAGCAGTTCTTC. Amino acid sequence: CASSPGGGRYNEQFF. The chain employs TRBV11-3 and TRBJ2-1, with 8 positions matching TRBD1. Losses at the gene ends were 6 bases for V and 4 bases for J; bases not matched to a gene: 8. The CDR3 is 15 amino acids. Per the germline V gene, CDR1 is SGHNT and CDR2 is YENEEA.